Each of the 2 T cell receptor beta chains below was sequenced from the same sample in a study of lymphopenia after photon versus proton radiotherapy (dated by TCRdb to the late 2010s). The receptor library was made with the immunoSEQ multiplex PCR assay. TCRdb's version of the immuneACCESS table is confined to in-frame rearrangements and falls short of the full clone set. An unresolved V gene accounts for under half of the shortfall where checked; the remainder is of unknown origin. The sample table shows approximately 45,000 clones, and 85% are seen once. The ten largest make up approximately 2% of the sample. The sample here was peripheral blood, taken from a patient treated with photon-based radiotherapy. Receptors were obtained from a man aged 40-49 years with gastric cancer.

On this clone: The same CDR3 can be traced to other DNA sequences in this sample. The chain has TRBV7-3 and TRBJ1-2; a possible D gene is TRBD1 (5 bases). This CDR3 region has 15 residues. Germline V CDR1 and CDR2: SGHTA, FQGTGA. Trimming took off 2 bases at V and 2 bases at J, with 12 bases between the two ends. CDR3 nucleotides: TGTGCCAGCAGCTTAGTTCCAGGGAACAACTATGGCTACACCTTC. Protein product: CASSLVPGNNYGYTF. Combining the CDR3 with reference TRBV7-3 and TRBJ1-2 gives the whole variable domain GAGVSQTPSNKVTEKGKYVELRCDPISGHTALYWYRQSLGQGPEFLIYFQGTGAADDSGLPNDRFFAVRPEGSVSTLKIQRTERGDSAVYLCASSLVPGNNYGYTFGSGTRLTVV.

Here the CDR3 reads CASSSGRGGTIYF. CDR3 coding DNA: TGTGCCAGTAGTTCCGGACGCGGGGGCACCATATATTTT. This chain links TRBV19 with TRBJ1-3; D is possibly TRBD1 (5 bases). Germline V gene sequence: CDR1 LNHDA, CDR2 SQIVND (reference sequence). The CDR3 is 13 amino acids. Trimming pared 5 bases from V and 9 bases from J, leaving 14 bases between.